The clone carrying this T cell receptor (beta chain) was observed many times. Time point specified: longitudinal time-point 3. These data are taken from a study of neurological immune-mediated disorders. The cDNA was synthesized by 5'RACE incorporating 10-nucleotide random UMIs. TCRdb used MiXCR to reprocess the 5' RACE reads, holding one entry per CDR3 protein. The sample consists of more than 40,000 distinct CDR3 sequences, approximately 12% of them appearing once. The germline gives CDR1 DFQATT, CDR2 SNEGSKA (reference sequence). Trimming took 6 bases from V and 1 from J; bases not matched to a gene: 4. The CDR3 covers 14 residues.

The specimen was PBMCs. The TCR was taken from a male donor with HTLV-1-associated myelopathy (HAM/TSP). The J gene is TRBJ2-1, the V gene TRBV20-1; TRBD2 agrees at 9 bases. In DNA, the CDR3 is TGCAGTGCCGCGGGGGGGCCTTCCTACAATGAGCAGTTCTTC. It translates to CSAAGGPSYNEQFF.